This entry describes one T cell receptor beta chain. These data come from a study of blood T cell repertoires in COVID-19. For the study at large: From the United States, Italy and Spain came samples of acute and convalescent COVID-19. PBMCs, B-cell-depleted T cells, or T cells were the source of the cDNA or gDNA that made up the material.

In the study's own analysis: Amplification of reference gene primers was used by the study to estimate nucleated cell counts. Only in-frame clones appear in the TCRdb table, and some are missing; sequencing was by immunoSEQ multiplex PCR. Clonal size and the V and J genes are those of that table, whereas D and trimming came from the DNA. This table has 60,000 or so clones, approximately 80% appearing once. Germline-derived CDR1 and CDR2 are LGHNT and FRNRAP. The CDR3 runs 15 residues. With 1 base clipped from V and 2 bases from J, the junction kept 2 bases outside the gene matches. The specimen sequenced was peripheral blood. V is TRBV12-5 and J is TRBJ1-2; 9 nucleotides line up with TRBD1. This clonotype originated in a man aged 60 to 75 with acute or convalescent COVID-19. CDR3 nucleotide sequence: TGTGCTAGTGGTTTGGGACAGGGGGGGAACTATGGCTACACCTTC. This codes for CASGLGQGGNYGYTF.